This T cell receptor beta chain was recorded in a study of blood T cells in healthy people across ages (dated by TCRdb to the mid-2010s). For the wider study: Template switching captured roughly one uniquely barcoded TCR beta cDNA molecule per two T cells in model experiments. To track age-related changes in TCR beta repertoire diversity, the study relied on deep sequencing normalized with unique cDNA molecular identifiers. Donors were grouped into four age groups: young (average approximately 16 years), middle-aged (approximately 41), aged (approximately 67) and long-lived (less than 85). To avoid experimental bias, donors of different ages were spread randomly across the sequencing lanes. For two donors (one aged 18 to 29 and one aged 80 or older), the study analyzed two additional independent replicas of 1 million unique cDNA reads from the same blood draw.

On the study overall, not on this receptor specifically: Compared with the aged group, the long-lived group had more naive CD4+ T cells, fewer expanded clones and increased TCR diversity, suggesting age selection. Observed TCR beta diversity per million T cells fell roughly linearly with age, and a significant reduction was already apparent by age roughly 40. Observed TCR beta diversity correlated strongly with the percentage of naive T cells measured by flow cytometry. The CMV infection status of donors was not known, potentially confounding age-related changes in expanded clonotypes. Estimates of total diversity based on one million sequenced T cells were regarded as lower bounds and as underestimates. Bulk unsorted PBMC profiling prevented conclusive comparison of naive and antigen-experienced compartments.

Systemically healthy Caucasian individuals from Russia, 35 to 50 in total and aged roughly 6 to 100 years, were included as donors. Each donor gave 8.5 to 10 milliliters of peripheral blood, collected into EDTA-treated Vacutainer tubes. Ficoll-Paque density-gradient centrifugation was used to isolate PBMCs, with at least 7 million obtained per sample. Trizol reagent was used to extract total RNA from PBMCs, with at least 6 micrograms per sample. For every donor, an aliquot of PBMCs went through flow cytometry to measure the percentages of naive CD45RAhigh/CD27high T cells. Library creation used 5' RACE. TCRdb records Illumina HiSeq 2500 as the sequencer. The second PCR ran for roughly 6 to 11 cycles and used a J-beta primer mix along with a sample-barcoded 5' primer. A template-switch 5' adaptor carrying 12 random nucleotides introduced a unique molecular identifier onto each TCR beta cDNA molecule. At least 3 million CDR3-containing paired-end reads were obtained from each sample. The Mint cDNA synthesis kit, primed by a TRBC-specific oligonucleotide, was used to synthesize first-strand cDNA from all RNA. Following uracil-DNA glycosylase treatment, all cDNA underwent a first 18-cycle PCR with the universal primers M1SS and BC2_uni_R. The authors' analysis ran thus. For normalization, 1 million high-quality reads, each with a distinct molecular identifier, were randomly selected from each sample. Instead of being binned into consensus sequences, reads that shared molecular identifiers were thrown out. MiTCR, set to a Q25 quality threshold and the strictest error-elimination algorithm, was used for CDR3 identification, clonotype clustering and error correction. A nonparametric unseen species model with Euler transformation was used to estimate lower-bound total TCR beta diversity. In TCRdb, the public reads were trimmed at Q25 with fastp and aligned with MiXCR, with productive beta chains retained. One record per CDR3 amino acid sequence lists the most common genes and DNA. TCRdb, rather than the study authors, made the V and J calls. Within this sample are 700,000 to 800,000 distinct CDR3 sequences, with 43% of them counted one time only. The ten top clones hold about 20% of the sample.

This clonotype has a handful of counts. Its recognized antigen is unknown. No base qualities exist here, and no much larger clone lies one base off it. Specimen: blood. This clonotype was sampled from a woman aged 55-75 years in good health.

The CDR3 here reads CASSPQGAYTEAFF. The sequenced DNA: TGTGCCAGCAGTCCCCAGGGGGCCTACACTGAAGCTTTCTTT. The chain joins TRBV27 to TRBJ1-1; 8 central nucleotides agree with TRBD1. V is pruned by 5 bases and J by 3 bases, leaving 5 bases of the junction without a gene match. The CDR3 runs 14 residues from the cysteine to the phenylalanine. Here the CDR3 DNA is all that survives: 42 bases in frame from base 1. The germline V gene (reference sequence) sets CDR1 to MNHEY and CDR2 to SMNVEV.